The entry that follows covers one T cell receptor (beta chain) sequence. This sample is part of a study of blood T cell repertoires in COVID-19. The wider study: Whether acute or convalescent, the COVID-19 samples came from the United States, Italy and Spain. From T cells, B-cell-depleted T cells, or PBMCs came the material, which was cDNA or gDNA.

The repertoire was sequenced with immunoSEQ multiplex PCR; TCRdb's copy has only in-frame clones and lacks some. The data contain around 170,000 clones, about 74% of them singletons. The sequence was collected from a woman of 80 years or more with acute or convalescent COVID-19. The sequencing sample was made of peripheral blood.

DNA of the CDR3: TGTGCCAGCAGTTTATATAATCCGGTGGCAGATACGCAGTATTTT. Its translation: CASSLYNPVADTQYF. The V and J genes are TRBV27 and TRBJ2-3, with no clear D. CDR1 is MNHEY and CDR2 is SMNVEV in the germline V gene (reference sequence). CDR3 length: 15 residues. The ends were cut back, 1 base at V and 4 bases at J, with 12 bases in the middle.